These T cell receptor beta chains were read from a single sample in a study of blood T cell repertoires in COVID-19. The data were produced by immunoSEQ multiplex PCR, yet TCRdb's version contains in-frame clones alone and is incomplete. The sample includes hundreds of thousands of clones, around 87% seen only once; the top ten take 1%. The sample taken for sequencing was peripheral blood. All receptors come from a woman aged 35 to 49 with COVID-19, enrolled during active disease. The CDR3 runs from the conserved cysteine through the conserved F or W. A D gene is named only where the DNA matches it firmly. Clone size is stated in some rows and not others, as once, few, many or a class when expanded.

v_gene	abundance	d_gene	j_gene	CDR3nt	CDR3aa
TRBV28	-	-	TRBJ1-5	TGTGCCAGCAGGATATCAGGGGTCGGCAATCAGCCCCAGCATTTT	CASRISGVGNQPQHF
TRBV12-3/TRBV12-4	-	TRBD1	TRBJ1-4	TGTGCCAGCAGTTCACAGGGGCATGAAAAACTGTTTTTT	CASSSQGHEKLFF
TRBV2	-	-	TRBJ1-1	TGTGCCAGCAGTCTTTGGGCAGAAGCTTTCTTT	CASSLWAEAFF
TRBV28	once	TRBD1	TRBJ1-2	TGTGCCAGCAGTTTAGCCGGCGACAGGGTAGAGAGTGGCTACACCTTC	CASSLAGDRVESGYTF
TRBV6-1	-	-	TRBJ1-6	TGTGCCAGCAGTGAGCGCGACAGGACCTATAATTCACCCCTCCACTTT	CASSERDRTYNSPLHF
TRBV4-3	few	TRBD2	TRBJ2-7	TGCGCCAGCAGCCAAGATTCACTAGCGGGCTCCTACGAGCAGTACTTC	CASSQDSLAGSYEQYF
TRBV5-4	-	TRBD1	TRBJ1-2	TGTGCCAGCAGCCCCGGGACAGGGATTAACTATGGCTACACCTTC	CASSPGTGINYGYTF
TRBV6-5	-	TRBD1	TRBJ1-5	TGTGCCAGCAGTTACGGAGCAGGGGGACAGCCCCAGCATTTT	CASSYGAGGQPQHF
TRBV23-1	-	-	TRBJ1-1	TGCGCCAGCAGTCTTGGCAGGGAATCTTGGATGAACACTGAAGCTTTCTTT	CASSLGRESWMNTEAFF
TRBV28	-	TRBD1	TRBJ1-1	TGTGCCAGCCTACCTCCGGGACAGTGGAGGACTGAAGCTTTCTTT	CASLPPGQWRTEAFF
TRBV6-5	-	TRBD1	TRBJ1-2	TGTGCCAGCACCAAAGACAGGGGGCAGGACTATGGCTACACCTTC	CASTKDRGQDYGYTF
TRBV29-1	-	-	TRBJ2-3	TGCAGCGGAGAAGGGGCCCATACGCAGTATTTT	CSGEGAHTQYF
TRBV7-9	-	-	TRBJ1-5	TGTGCCAGCAGCTTAGTGGGGACAAGGGGTCAGCCCCAGCATTTT	CASSLVGTRGQPQHF
TRBV2	-	-	TRBJ1-1	TGTGCCAGCAACCGGGAAACAAACACTGAAGCTTTCTTT	CASNRETNTEAFF
TRBV19	once	-	TRBJ1-4	TGTGCCAGTAGTATGAACAGGGTCACTAATGAAAAACTGTTTTTT	CASSMNRVTNEKLFF
TRBV19	-	-	TRBJ1-1	TGTGCCAGTAGTATTTACGGGGAGAACACTGAAGCTTTCTTT	CASSIYGENTEAFF
TRBV19	-	-	TRBJ2-5	TGTGCCAGTAGTATAGATCTTTTCGTAGAGACCCAGTACTTC	CASSIDLFVETQYF
TRBV5-1	-	TRBD1	TRBJ1-1	TGCGCCAGCAGCATAGGACAGGGAGGGAGAGTGAACACTGAAGCTTTCTTT	CASSIGQGGRVNTEAFF
TRBV7-2	-	TRBD1	TRBJ1-2	TGTGCCAGCAGCTTTACAGGGGGGGGTAACTATGGCTACACCTTC	CASSFTGGGNYGYTF
TRBV27	-	-	TRBJ1-1	TGTGCCAGCAGTTTATACACCCCCCCGGGGACTGAAGCTTTCTTT	CASSLYTPPGTEAFF
TRBV30	-	TRBD1	TRBJ1-6	TGTGCCTGGAGTGTCACAGGGGGGAATTCACCCCTCCACTTT	CAWSVTGGNSPLHF